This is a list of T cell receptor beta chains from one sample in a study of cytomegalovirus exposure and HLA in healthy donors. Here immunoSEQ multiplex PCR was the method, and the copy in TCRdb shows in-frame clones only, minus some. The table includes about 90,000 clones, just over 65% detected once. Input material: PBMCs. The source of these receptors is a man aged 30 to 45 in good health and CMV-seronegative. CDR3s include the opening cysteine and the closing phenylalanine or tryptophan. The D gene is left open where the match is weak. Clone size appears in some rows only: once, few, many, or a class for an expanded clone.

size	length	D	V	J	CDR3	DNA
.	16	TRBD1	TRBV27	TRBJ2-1	CASGIRQGSSYNEQFF	TGTGCCAGCGGGATCCGACAGGGGTCCTCCTACAATGAGCAGTTCTTC
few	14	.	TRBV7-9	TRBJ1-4	CASSLRGNNEKLFF	TGTGCCAGCAGCTTAAGGGGGAATAATGAAAAACTGTTTTTT
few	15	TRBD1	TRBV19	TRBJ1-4	CASSVRRQGNEKLFF	TGTGCCAGTAGTGTCCGGAGACAGGGGAATGAAAAACTGTTTTTT
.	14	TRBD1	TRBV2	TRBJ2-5	CASTQTGGAETQYF	TGTGCCAGCACTCAAACAGGGGGCGCTGAGACCCAGTACTTC
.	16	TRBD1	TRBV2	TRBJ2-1	CASSFGQGLSGSEQFF	TGTGCCAGCAGCTTTGGACAGGGGCTCTCGGGAAGTGAGCAGTTCTTC
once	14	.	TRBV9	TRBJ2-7	CASSPRTEAYEQYF	TGTGCCAGCAGCCCTCGGACGGAGGCCTACGAGCAGTACTTC
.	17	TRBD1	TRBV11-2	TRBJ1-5	CASSSWTGQGEGQPQHF	TGTGCCAGCAGCTCATGGACGGGACAGGGTGAAGGTCAGCCCCAGCATTTT
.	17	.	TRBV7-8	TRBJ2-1	CASSLRDRGSSYNEQFF	TGTGCCAGCAGCTTAAGGGACCGGGGGTCCTCCTACAATGAGCAGTTCTTC
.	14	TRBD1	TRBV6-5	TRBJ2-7	CASRPGQGVYEQYF	TGTGCCAGCAGGCCGGGACAGGGGGTCTACGAGCAGTACTTC
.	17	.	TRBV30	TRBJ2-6	CAWSFSTGLAGANVLTF	TGTGCCTGGAGTTTCTCAACGGGTTTGGCTGGGGCCAACGTCCTGACTTTC
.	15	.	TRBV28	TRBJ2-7	CASSLDQTGTYEQYF	TGTGCCAGCAGCTTAGATCAGACAGGAACCTACGAGCAGTACTTC
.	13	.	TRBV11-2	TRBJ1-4	CASRRLTSEKLFF	TGTGCCAGCAGGAGACTAACGAGTGAAAAACTGTTTTTT
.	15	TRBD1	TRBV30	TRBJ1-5	CAWSVRDRENQPQHF	TGTGCCTGGAGTGTACGGGACAGAGAGAATCAGCCCCAGCATTTT
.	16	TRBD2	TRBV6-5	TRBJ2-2	CASSYERGFRTGELFF	TGTGCCAGCAGTTACGAGCGGGGGTTTCGTACCGGGGAGCTGTTTTTT
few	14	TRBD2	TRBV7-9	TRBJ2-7	CASSSSGSSYEQYF	TGTGCCAGCAGCTCTAGCGGGAGCTCCTACGAGCAGTACTTC
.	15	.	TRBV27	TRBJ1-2	CASSSQTGTNYGYTF	TGTGCCAGCAGTTCCCAGACAGGAACCAACTATGGCTACACCTTC
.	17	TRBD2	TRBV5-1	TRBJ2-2	CASSLGPSGVNTGELFF	TGCGCCAGCAGCTTGGGACCTAGCGGGGTAAACACCGGGGAGCTGTTTTTT
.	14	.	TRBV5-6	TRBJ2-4	CASSLLAAKNIQYF	TGTGCCAGCAGCTTGCTGGCAGCCAAAAACATTCAGTACTTC
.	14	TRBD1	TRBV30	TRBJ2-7	CAGSGTGFSYEQYF	TGTGCCGGATCCGGGACAGGGTTTTCCTACGAGCAGTACTTC
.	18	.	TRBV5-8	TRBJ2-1	CASSWSTGLPSSYNEQFF	TGTGCCAGCAGCTGGAGCACGGGACTCCCGAGCTCCTACAATGAGCAGTTCTTC
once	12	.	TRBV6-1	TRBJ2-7	CASSSLLREQYF	TGTGCCAGCAGCAGTCTTTTGAGGGAGCAGTACTTC
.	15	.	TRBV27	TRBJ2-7	CASSLGGGIDYEQYF	TGTGCCAGCTCGTTAGGGGGGGGTATAGACTACGAGCAGTACTTC
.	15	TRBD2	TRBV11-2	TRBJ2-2	CASSQGLAGFGELFF	TGTGCCAGCAGCCAAGGACTAGCGGGATTCGGGGAGCTGTTTTTT
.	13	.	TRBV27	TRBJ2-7	CASSLWPPYEQYF	TGTGCCAGCAGTTTATGGCCTCCCTACGAGCAGTACTTC
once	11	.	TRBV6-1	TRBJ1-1	CASGKNTEAFF	TGTGCCAGCGGCAAAAACACTGAAGCTTTCTTT
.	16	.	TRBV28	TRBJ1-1	CASSFVLRGFNTEAFF	TGTGCCAGCAGTTTCGTATTGAGGGGGTTTAACACTGAAGCTTTCTTT
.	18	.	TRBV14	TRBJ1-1	CASSLLDKASPMNTEAFF	TGTGCCAGCAGCCTATTGGACAAGGCGAGCCCTATGAACACTGAAGCTTTCTTT
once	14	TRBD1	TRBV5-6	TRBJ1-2	CASSLGDRGGGYTF	TGTGCCAGCAGCTTGGGAGACAGGGGAGGAGGCTACACCTTC
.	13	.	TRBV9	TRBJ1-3	CASSVGGGNTIYF	TGTGCCAGCAGCGTAGGTGGCGGAAACACCATATATTTT
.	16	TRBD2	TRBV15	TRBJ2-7	CATSREFTAGGYEQYF	TGTGCCACCAGCAGAGAATTCACAGCGGGAGGATACGAGCAGTACTTC
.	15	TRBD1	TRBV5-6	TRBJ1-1	CASSFGQGIKAEAFF	TGTGCCAGCAGCTTTGGACAGGGGATTAAGGCTGAAGCTTTCTTT
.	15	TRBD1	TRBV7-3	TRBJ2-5	CASSWQGAKGETQYF	TGTGCCAGCAGCTGGCAGGGGGCTAAGGGGGAGACCCAGTACTTC
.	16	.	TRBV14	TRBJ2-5	CASSRLEAPDQETQYF	TGTGCCAGCAGCCGATTAGAGGCTCCAGACCAAGAGACCCAGTACTTC
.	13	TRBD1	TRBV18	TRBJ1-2	CASSGTGSEGYTF	TGTGCCAGCTCGGGGACAGGGAGCGAGGGCTACACCTTC
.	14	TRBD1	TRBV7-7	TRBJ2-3	CASSSGQGTDTQYF	TGTGCCAGCAGCTCCGGACAGGGCACAGATACGCAGTATTTT
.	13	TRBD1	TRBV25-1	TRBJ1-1	CASSTGGGTEAFF	TGTGCCAGCAGTACAGGGGGAGGCACTGAAGCTTTCTTT
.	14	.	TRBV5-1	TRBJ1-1	CASSLAPGATEAFF	TGCGCCAGCAGCTTGGCCCCAGGGGCCACTGAAGCTTTCTTT
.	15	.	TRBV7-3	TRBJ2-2	CASSLTSRFTGELFF	TGTGCCAGCAGCTTAACTAGCAGATTCACCGGGGAGCTGTTTTTT
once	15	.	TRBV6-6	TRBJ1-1	CASRPQGGIDTEAFF	TGTGCCAGCAGACCACAGGGAGGGATCGACACTGAAGCTTTCTTT
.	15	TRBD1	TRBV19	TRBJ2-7	CASSSAGTGGSEQYF	TGTGCCAGTAGTTCGGCGGGGACAGGGGGGTCCGAGCAGTACTTC
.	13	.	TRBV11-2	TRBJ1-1	CASSLMRNTEAFF	TGTGCCAGCAGCTTGATGCGGAACACTGAAGCTTTCTTT
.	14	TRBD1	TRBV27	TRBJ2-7	CASSLTGGSYEQYF	TGTGCCAGCAGCCTAACAGGGGGCTCCTACGAGCAGTACTTC
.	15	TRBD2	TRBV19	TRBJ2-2	CASSPASGSNGELFF	TGTGCCAGTAGTCCCGCCAGCGGGAGTAACGGGGAGCTGTTTTTT